The entry below gives a single T cell receptor beta chain sequence along with its context. Its antigen specificity is not known. No clone much larger than this one lies a single base away; base qualities are absent. This record belongs to a study of graft-versus-host responses after intestinal transplantation listed by TCRdb under 2021. Regarding the study in general: Recipients received multivisceral, liver-intestinal, or isolated intestinal transplants. Every recipient was given anti-thymocyte globulin induction, followed by about 3 years of maintenance tacrolimus and steroids. Graft-versus-host and host-versus-graft alloreactive T cell clones were tracked in the graft, circulation and bone marrow after intestinal transplantation using bulk TCR-beta CDR3 sequencing. Alloreactive clones were identified by sequencing pre-transplant mixed lymphocyte reaction products and comparing these products with unstimulated pre-transplant donor and recipient T cells. Of the 20 to 25 intestinal transplant recipients enrolled in the cohort, one of whom was a retransplant, 3 patients without pretransplant specimens were excluded. Donor T cell macrochimerism was defined as a peak of at least 4% donor T cells among recipient peripheral blood mononuclear cells. Rather than going through the commercial service, samples from a few later patients were sequenced in-house on an Illumina MiSeq and processed with MiXCR. The investigation overall reported the following: Peak levels of circulating GvH clones were associated with declines in HvG clones early after transplant. High GvH to HvG T cell clonal ratios were observed in the allografts of patients with donor T cell macrochimerism. The relatively low number and heterogeneity of intestinal transplant patients limited the conclusions. GvH clones turned up in recipient bone marrow, with some appearing earlier in ileal mucosa or blood, a pattern consistent with an intestinal mucosal origin.

The CDR3 contains 18 residues, cysteine and phenylalanine counted. The CDR3 DNA has 54 bases and is translated from base 1. V lost 0 bases and J lost 1 base, and the count of bases not matched to a germline gene is 7. CDR1 GTSNPN and CDR2 SVGIG were looked up in the germline V gene (reference sequence). According to the study, the label for this sample's time point signals: cells obtained before transplantation from donor or recipient. CD3+CD4+ and CD3+CD8+ populations were FACS-sorted from unstimulated pre-transplant donor and recipient cells taken from spleen or lymph nodes. Library preparation was by the immunoSEQ multiplex PCR assay. For most patients, genomic DNA was isolated with the Qiagen DNeasy Blood and Tissue Kit and shipped frozen to Adaptive Biotechnologies for TCR sequencing. For most patients, genomic DNA was subjected to high-throughput TCR-beta CDR3 sequencing by Adaptive Biotechnologies. Turning to the authors' computational methods: TCR sequencing data for roughly 20 patients were retrieved from Adaptive's ImmunoSEQ software; a few other patients were processed with MiXCR and VDJtools. CD4 versus CD8 sorting errors were corrected by removing sequences found in both subsets at a frequency ratio below 5:1. CDR3 nucleotide sequences shared by donor and recipient were removed because the origin of these sequences could not be assigned. To be classed as alloreactive, a clone needed at least 2-fold expansion over unstimulated cells and a minimum CFSE-low frequency of 0.002% (template counts) or 0.001% (read counts). A clone was considered mappable if detected in the sequenced pre-transplant spleen, lymph node, or MLR CFSE-low populations of the donor or recipient. The cumulative frequency of alloreactive clones was calculated as a percentage of all sequences, weighted by copy number. Entries here come from immuneACCESS through TCRdb and include only in-frame sequences with V and J called. Some clones fail to appear in such tables; in the studies checked, an unresolved V gene covers under half of the shortfall, and the cause of the remainder is unknown. The V and J calls and clone size were taken over from that table, and D and trimming were inferred from the DNA. The sample table records around 90,000 clones; just under 95% of these occur just once. The ten largest clones add up to roughly 0.3% of the sample.

The clonotype originates from a human donor who received an intestinal transplant. The sequencing used unstimulated CD4+ T cells sorted from spleen or lymph node cells, collected before intestinal transplant. The V and J segments used are TRBV30 and TRBJ2-1; 12 central nucleotides agree with TRBD2. The bases read TGTGCCTGGAGTGTCCTGTCCGGGACTAGCGGGTCCTACAATGAGCAGTTCTTC. Its amino acids are CAWSVLSGTSGSYNEQFF.